Following are 12 T cell receptor beta chains from one sample sequenced in a study of T cell responses to AZD1222 COVID-19 vaccine. The table came from immunoSEQ multiplex PCR; TCRdb's copy has only in-frame clones and leaves some out. The table has approximately 150,000 clones, about nine tenths seen once; the top ten hold 2.5% to 3%. The sample here was peripheral blood, taken on day 0 of AZD1222 vaccination. Receptors originate from an adult in good health.

This clone was seen more than once but under ten times. The V and J genes are TRBV6-5 and TRBJ1-1, with 8 bases aligning to TRBD1. The CDR3 runs to 11 residues. Germline CDR1 reads MNHEY; CDR2 reads SVGAGI. Trimming removed 6 bases from V and 10 bases from J; junction bases left unmatched: 4. DNA for the CDR3: TGTGCCAGCAGACGACAGGGGAGAGCTTTCTTT. Amino acids: CASRRQGRAFF.

The sample holds one count of this clone. The chain links TRBV9 to TRBJ2-7; 8 bases match TRBD2. CDR1 SGDLS and CDR2 YYNGEE come from the germline V gene. The CDR3 is 13 residues long. Trimming took 5 bases from V and 2 from J; bases not matched to a gene: 3. The CDR3: CASSPGGTYEQYF. The CDR3 DNA follows: TGTGCCAGCAGTCCGGGGGGGACCTACGAGCAGTACTTC.

V gene TRBV7-2 combines with J gene TRBJ2-5; no clear D gene. The CDR3 covers 14 residues. The V gene's germline CDR1 is SGHTA and CDR2 FQGNSA. V was clipped by 8 bases and J by 1 base, with 14 bases between them. CDR3 DNA sequence: TGTGCCAGCTTGGTCCCACGAGGCCAAGAGACCCAGTACTTC. Its translation: CASLVPRGQETQYF.

V is TRBV9 and J is TRBJ1-1; 8 nucleotides match TRBD1. Looked up from germline, CDR1 is SGDLS and CDR2 is YYNGEE. This CDR3 comprises 14 residues. After removal of 2 bases from V and 4 bases from J, the junction contained 4 bases not matched to a gene. CDR3 sequence: CASSVQTGGTEAFF. The CDR3 DNA sequence: TGTGCCAGCAGCGTTCAAACAGGGGGCACTGAAGCTTTCTTT.

The chain is built from TRBV7-6 and TRBJ2-3, with 7 bases that match TRBD1. Germline CDR1 and CDR2: SGHVS and FNYEAQ. This CDR3 is 14 amino acids long. Trimming took 1 base from V and 8 from J; bases not matched to a gene: 6. DNA for the CDR3: TGTGCCAGCAGCTTAGTCCAGGGGGATGGTACGCAGTATTTT. Translating gives CASSLVQGDGTQYF.

The gene calls are TRBV15 and TRBJ2-3; 13 bases match TRBD2. The J segment lost 6 bases and the V segment lost 5 bases, leaving 11 bases of the junction unmatched. The CDR3 length is 17 residues. In germline, CDR1 is LNHNV, CDR2 YYDKDF (reference sequence). The CDR3 reads CATSRYTSGGARDTQYF. The CDR3 bases are TGTGCCACCAGCCGATACACTAGCGGGGGGGCTAGGGATACGCAGTATTTT. The full variable domain, in which reference TRBV15 and TRBJ2-3 provide the parts outside the CDR3, is DAMVIQNPRYQVTQFGKPVTLSCSQTLNHNVMYWYQQKSSQAPKLLFHYYDKDFNNEADTPDNFQSRRPNTSFCFLDIRSPGLGDTAMYLCATSRYTSGGARDTQYFGPGTRLTVL.

The V gene is TRBV5-1, the J gene TRBJ1-1, with no clear D. In germline, CDR1 is SGHRS, CDR2 YFSETQ. This CDR3 is built from 13 residues. V was clipped by 4 bases and J by 3 bases, with 10 bases between them. CDR3 in DNA: TGCGCCAGCAGCCGGGATGGGGACACTGAAGCTTTCTTT. Protein: CASSRDGDTEAFF. The complete variable domain, with remaining parts taken from reference TRBV5-1 and TRBJ1-1, reads KAGVTQTPRYLIKTRGQQVTLSCSPISGHRSVSWYQQTPGQGLQFLFEYFSETQRNKGNFPGRFSGRQFSNSRSEMNVSTLELGDSALYLCASSRDGDTEAFFGQGTRLTVV.

The rearrangement links TRBV15 to TRBJ1-2; TRBD1 matches 7 bases. This CDR3 comprises 14 residues. Unmatched junction bases numbered 4, after V lost 1 base and J lost 5 bases. The germline V gene has CDR1 LNHNV and CDR2 YYDKDF (reference sequence). CDR3 DNA: TGTGCCACCAGCAGAGCACAGGGGCATTATGGCTACACCTTC. Protein sequence: CATSRAQGHYGYTF. Filled out from reference TRBV15 and TRBJ1-2, the complete variable domain reads DAMVIQNPRYQVTQFGKPVTLSCSQTLNHNVMYWYQQKSSQAPKLLFHYYDKDFNNEADTPDNFQSRRPNTSFCFLDIRSPGLGDTAMYLCATSRAQGHYGYTFGSGTRLTVV.

The chain employs TRBV27 and TRBJ1-2, with TRBD1 matching over 7 bases. The ends lost 3 bases at V and 3 bases at J; junction bases unmatched: 4. CDR3 size: 14 residues. Germline lookup yields CDR1 MNHEY and CDR2 SMNVEV (reference sequence). This CDR3 is CASSLAQGYYGYTF. CDR3 DNA: TGTGCCAGCAGTTTGGCACAGGGGTACTATGGCTACACCTTC.

The rearrangement joins TRBV5-4 to TRBJ1-3, with 8 bases matching TRBD1. Germline V gene data show CDR1 as SGHNT and CDR2 as YYREEE (reference sequence). This CDR3 has 17 residues. J lost 4 bases, V lost 2 bases, and 11 bases had no gene match. The CDR3 loop is CASSFTLTGVVGNTIYF. For the CDR3, the DNA is TGTGCCAGCAGCTTTACACTGACAGGGGTGGTGGGAAACACCATATATTTT. Full variable domain (outside the CDR3, taken from reference TRBV5-4 and TRBJ1-3): ETGVTQSPTHLIKTRGQQVTLRCSSQSGHNTVSWYQQALGQGPQFIFQYYREEENGRGNFPPRFSGLQFPNYSSELNVNALELDDSALYLCASSFTLTGVVGNTIYFGEGSWLTVV.

The rearrangement links TRBV7-9 to TRBJ1-4, with a tentative D call TRBD1 (5 bases). CDR3 length equals 15 residues. Trimming pared 4 bases from V and 5 bases from J, leaving 14 bases between. Per the germline V gene, CDR1 is SEHNR and CDR2 is FQNEAQ (reference sequence). Here the CDR3 DNA reads TGTGCCAGCAGCTCAGGGCAACGGGGGAATGAAAAACTGTTTTTT. It codes for CASSSGQRGNEKLFF. Full variable domain (remainder filled in from reference TRBV7-9 and TRBJ1-4): DTGVSQNPRHKITKRGQNVTFRCDPISEHNRLYWYRQTLGQGPEFLTYFQNEAQLEKSRLLSDRFSAERPKGSFSTLEIQRTEQGDSAMYLCASSSGQRGNEKLFFGSGTQLSVL.

The table lists this clone with a count of one. The V call is TRBV5-4, the J call TRBJ2-1, with 10 bases matching TRBD2. V was pared by 1 base and J by 7 bases, with 2 bases of the junction left unmatched. Germline CDR1 is SGHNT and CDR2 is YYREEE (reference sequence). The CDR3 is made up of 14 amino acids. CDR3 amino acids: CASSLLAGVNEQFF. In DNA form, the CDR3 reads TGTGCCAGCAGCTTGCTAGCGGGGGTGAATGAGCAGTTCTTC.